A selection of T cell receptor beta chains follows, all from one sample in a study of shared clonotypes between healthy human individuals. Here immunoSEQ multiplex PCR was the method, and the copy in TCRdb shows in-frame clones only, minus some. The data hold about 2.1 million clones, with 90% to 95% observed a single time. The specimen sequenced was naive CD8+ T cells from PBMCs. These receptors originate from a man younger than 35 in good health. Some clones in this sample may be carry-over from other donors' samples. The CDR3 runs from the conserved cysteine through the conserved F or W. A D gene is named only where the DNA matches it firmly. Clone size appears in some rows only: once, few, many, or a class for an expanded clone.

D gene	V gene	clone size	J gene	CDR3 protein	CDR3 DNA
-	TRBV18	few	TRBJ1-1	CASSPQGPRVNTEAFF	TGTGCCAGCTCACCACAGGGGCCCCGTGTGAACACTGAAGCTTTCTTT
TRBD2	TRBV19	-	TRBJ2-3	CASTDRAAGGPRDTQYF	TGTGCCAGTACGGACAGGGCAGCGGGAGGGCCTAGAGATACGCAGTATTTT
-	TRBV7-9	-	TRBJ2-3	CASSQTGGRRSTDTQYF	TGTGCCAGCAGCCAGACAGGAGGGCGACGTAGCACAGATACGCAGTATTTT
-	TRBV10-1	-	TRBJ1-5	CASHQGRGLKNQPQHF	TGCGCCAGCCACCAGGGGAGAGGGCTAAAGAATCAGCCCCAGCATTTT
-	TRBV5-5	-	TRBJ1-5	CASSLEGLNQPQHF	TGTGCCAGCAGCTTGGAGGGGCTCAATCAGCCCCAGCATTTT
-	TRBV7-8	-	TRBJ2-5	CASSLAGPMYQETQYF	TGTGCCAGCAGCTTAGCGGGTCCTATGTACCAAGAGACCCAGTACTTC
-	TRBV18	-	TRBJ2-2	CASSPQGGNTGELFF	TGTGCCAGCTCACCACAGGGGGGGAACACCGGGGAGCTGTTTTTT
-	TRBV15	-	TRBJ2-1	CATSRANNEQFF	TGTGCCACCAGCAGGGCCAATAATGAGCAGTTCTTC
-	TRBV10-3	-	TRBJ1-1	CAISESTGLKTEAFF	TGTGCCATCAGTGAGTCGACGGGGTTGAAGACTGAAGCTTTCTTT
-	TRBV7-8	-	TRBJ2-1	CASSLRVRGQTYNEQFF	TGTGCCAGCAGCCTCAGGGTTCGGGGGCAGACTTACAATGAGCAGTTCTTC
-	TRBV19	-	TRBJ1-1	CAAANGDRFEAFF	TGTGCCGCTGCGAACGGGGACCGGTTTGAAGCTTTCTTT
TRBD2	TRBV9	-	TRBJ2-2	CASSPRTSGRARSATGELFF	TGTGCCAGCAGCCCGAGGACTAGCGGGAGGGCCAGGTCCGCCACCGGGGAGCTGTTTTTT
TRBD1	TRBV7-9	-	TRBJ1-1	CATGTGNTEAFF	TGTGCCACCGGGACAGGGAACACTGAAGCTTTCTTT
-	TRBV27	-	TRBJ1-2	CASSPQRGASGYTF	TGTGCCAGCAGTCCCCAGAGGGGTGCGAGTGGCTACACCTTC
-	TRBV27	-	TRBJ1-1	CASSTREGTEAFF	TGTGCCAGCAGTACCAGGGAAGGCACTGAAGCTTTCTTT
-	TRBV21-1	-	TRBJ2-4	CASSKGGTDAHIQYF	TGTGCCAGCAGCAAAGGGGGAACAGATGCACACATTCAGTACTTC
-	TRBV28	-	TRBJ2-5	CASSLAARRVQETQYF	TGTGCCAGCAGTTTGGCAGCCCGGCGGGTACAAGAGACCCAGTACTTC
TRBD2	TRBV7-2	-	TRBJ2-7	CASSPYSGRAHEQYF	TGTGCCAGCAGCCCCTATAGCGGGAGGGCCCACGAGCAGTACTTC
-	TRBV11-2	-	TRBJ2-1	CASSRLGWEQFF	TGTGCCAGCAGCCGCCTCGGGTGGGAGCAGTTCTTC
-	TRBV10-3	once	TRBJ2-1	CAIRGDEQFF	TGTGCCATCCGGGGCGATGAGCAGTTCTTC
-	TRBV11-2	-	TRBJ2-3	CASSFSGEGTDTQYF	TGTGCCAGCAGCTTTAGTGGGGAGGGCACAGATACGCAGTATTTT
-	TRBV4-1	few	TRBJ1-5	CASSPHYSNQPQHF	TGCGCCAGCAGCCCCCACTATAGCAATCAGCCCCAGCATTTT
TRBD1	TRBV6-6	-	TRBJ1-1	CASSNDRALNTEAFF	TGTGCCAGCAGCAATGACAGGGCTCTGAACACTGAAGCTTTCTTT
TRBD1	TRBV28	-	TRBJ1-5	CASRYQGGQPQHF	TGTGCCAGCAGATACCAGGGGGGTCAGCCCCAGCATTTT
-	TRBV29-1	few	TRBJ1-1	CSAILPDTPGAFF	TGCAGCGCAATCCTCCCAGACACTCCGGGAGCTTTCTTT
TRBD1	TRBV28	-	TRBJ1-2	CASRPSRGNWGGYTF	TGTGCCAGCAGACCCTCCAGGGGGAATTGGGGTGGCTACACCTTC
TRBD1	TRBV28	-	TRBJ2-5	CASRARQGAALETQYF	TGTGCCAGCAGAGCTCGACAGGGGGCAGCGCTAGAGACCCAGTACTTC
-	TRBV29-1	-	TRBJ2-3	CSGYIFPGPNTDTQYF	TGCAGCGGATATATATTCCCGGGCCCCAACACAGATACGCAGTATTTT
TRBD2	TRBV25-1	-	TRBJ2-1	CAVQAGGAYNEQFF	TGTGCCGTCCAAGCGGGAGGAGCCTACAATGAGCAGTTCTTC
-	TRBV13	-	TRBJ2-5	CASSSSSQETQYF	TGTGCCAGCAGCTCCAGTTCTCAGGAGACCCAGTACTTC
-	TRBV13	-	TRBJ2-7	CASSPQSSYEQYF	TGTGCCAGCAGCCCGCAAAGCTCCTACGAGCAGTACTTC
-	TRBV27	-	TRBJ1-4	CASSPLGVVSGSEKLFF	TGTGCCAGCAGTCCATTGGGAGTGGTCTCGGGTAGTGAAAAACTGTTTTTT
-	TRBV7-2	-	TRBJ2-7	CASSPMGAHIEQYF	TGTGCCAGCAGCCCCATGGGGGCGCATATCGAGCAGTACTTC
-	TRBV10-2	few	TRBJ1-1	CASSVGDYTEAFF	TGCGCCAGCAGTGTGGGAGATTACACTGAAGCTTTCTTT
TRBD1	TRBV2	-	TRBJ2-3	CASAGTGGADTQYF	TGTGCCAGCGCCGGGACAGGGGGCGCAGATACGCAGTATTTT
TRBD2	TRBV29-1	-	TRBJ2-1	CSVVWLADNEQFF	TGCAGCGTTGTTTGGCTAGCGGACAATGAGCAGTTCTTC
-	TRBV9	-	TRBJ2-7	CASSPGGNPSSYEQYF	TGTGCCAGCAGCCCAGGAGGGAACCCCAGCTCCTACGAGCAGTACTTC
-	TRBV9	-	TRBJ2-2	CASSVGRVRDTGELFF	TGTGCCAGCAGCGTAGGCAGGGTCCGGGACACCGGGGAGCTGTTTTTT
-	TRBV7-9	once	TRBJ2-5	CASSSPGGQETQYF	TGTGCCAGCAGCTCCCCCGGGGGCCAAGAGACCCAGTACTTC
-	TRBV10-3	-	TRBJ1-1	CAISGQTNTEAFF	TGTGCCATCAGTGGACAGACGAACACTGAAGCTTTCTTT
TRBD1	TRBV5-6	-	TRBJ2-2	CASSWGTGNGELFF	TGTGCCAGCAGCTGGGGGACAGGGAACGGGGAGCTGTTTTTT
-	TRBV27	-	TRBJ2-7	CASSSVVGALGEQYF	TGTGCCAGCAGCTCTGTGGTTGGGGCATTGGGGGAGCAGTACTTC
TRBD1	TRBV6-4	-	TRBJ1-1	CASSETGHTEAFF	TGTGCCAGCAGTGAGACAGGGCACACTGAAGCTTTCTTT
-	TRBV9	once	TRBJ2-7	CASNPHGETYEQYF	TGTGCCAGCAACCCGCACGGGGAGACCTACGAGCAGTACTTC
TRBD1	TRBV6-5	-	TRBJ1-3	CASSTGTAGNTIYF	TGTGCCAGCAGTACCGGGACAGCTGGAAACACCATATATTTT
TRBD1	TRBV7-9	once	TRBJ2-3	CASSLGGTGNTQYF	TGTGCCAGCAGCTTAGGCGGGACAGGGAATACGCAGTATTTT
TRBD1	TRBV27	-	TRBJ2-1	CASSARQGSSSYNEQFF	TGTGCCAGCAGTGCCCGACAGGGGTCGAGCTCCTACAATGAGCAGTTCTTC
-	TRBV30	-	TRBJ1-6	CAWSPHPGPEIHF	TGTGCCTGGAGTCCTCACCCGGGCCCAGAGATCCACTTT
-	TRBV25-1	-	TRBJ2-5	CASSTGSWETQYF	TGTGCCAGCAGCACGGGTAGTTGGGAGACCCAGTACTTC
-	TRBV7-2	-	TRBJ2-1	CASSLGSRRADNEQFF	TGTGCCAGCAGCTTAGGTTCGAGGAGGGCTGACAATGAGCAGTTCTTC
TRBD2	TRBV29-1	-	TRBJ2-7	CSVKAGGTYEQYF	TGCAGCGTTAAAGCGGGAGGGACCTACGAGCAGTACTTC
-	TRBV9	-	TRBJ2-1	CASSARGRDEQFF	TGTGCCAGCAGCGCTCGGGGTCGTGATGAGCAGTTCTTC
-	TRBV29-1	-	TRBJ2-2	CSARPGGYTGELFF	TGCAGCGCTCGCCCAGGAGGATATACCGGGGAGCTGTTTTTT
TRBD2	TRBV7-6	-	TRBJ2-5	CASSPTRLAYDQETQYF	TGTGCCAGCAGCCCAACCCGACTAGCGTATGACCAAGAGACCCAGTACTTC